The clone carrying this T cell receptor beta chain was recorded at least ten times. The antigen remains unidentified. Unsorted PBMC replicate PCRs drew on 300 ng DNA, representing tens of thousands of T cell genomes. Produced via immunoSEQ multiplex PCR; TCRdb's table is partial and in-frame only. Of fewer than 650,000 clones in the sample, roughly 79% were seen once. This sample stems from a study of shared clonotypes between healthy human individuals. The V end was cut by 2 bases, the J end by 3 bases, with 8 bases between. This CDR3 spans 14 amino acids. Per the germline V gene, CDR1 is KGHSH and CDR2 is LQKENI. Study results and limitations: Sample collection involved blood only; tissue repertoires are likely different.

The material sequenced was PBMCs. The receptor's source is a middle-aged woman in good health. Some clones in this sample may be carry-over from other donors' samples. The chain combines TRBV18 with TRBJ2-1; perhaps TRBD1 as D (5 bases). The CDR3 loop reads CASSPGDSYNEQFF. CDR3 nucleotides: TGTGCCAGCTCACCAGGAGACAGCTACAATGAGCAGTTCTTC.